This T cell receptor (beta chain) was sequenced during a study of Graves' ophthalmopathy and Graves' hyperthyroidism (dated by TCRdb to the late 2010s). The study in broad terms: A patient counted as having stable hyperthyroidism if there was no progression to ophthalmopathy within 18 months of follow-up. A discovery set of 95 to 100 patients (roughly 41 ophthalmopathy, 55 to 65 stable hyperthyroidism) was enrolled to explore V-J signatures distinguishing ophthalmopathy from hyperthyroidism. In five to seven hyperthyroidism patients, T-cell repertoires of thyroid tissue and blood were compared. Once sampling was done, hyperthyroidism patients were given methimazole at a starting dose of 30 mg daily, while ophthalmopathy patients were given high-dose intravenous methylprednisolone. In total, 135 blood samples were TCR-sequenced: fewer than 50 ophthalmopathy, some 80 hyperthyroidism and roughly 17 hyperthyroidism-to-ophthalmopathy patients. TCR beta repertoire signatures were used to distinguish Graves' ophthalmopathy from Graves' hyperthyroidism and to predict progression to ophthalmopathy. An independent validation cohort was composed of some 19 hyperthyroidism patients and around 16 patients who later progressed from hyperthyroidism to ophthalmopathy.

This clonotype was seen repeatedly, ten times or more. The specificity of this receptor is unknown. Qualities for individual bases were not recorded, and no much larger clone is one base off. Patients with hyperthyroidism were aged 18 to 65 years, had been newly diagnosed, and had a disease duration of less than 2 months. Anyone with other autoimmune diseases, uncontrolled infections, pregnancy or lactation was excluded from the study. Diagnosis was based on clinical symptoms, serum thyroxine, TRAb, thyroid ultrasound and orbital computed tomography. Total RNA was extracted with Trizol reagent and quality-checked on an Agilent 2100 Bioanalyzer. TCR beta CDR3 regions were amplified from RNA transcripts for repertoire sequencing. The first round of RT-PCR was done with HTBI primers and the Qiagen OneStep RT-PCR kit, and was followed by a second round of multiplex PCR, then size selection and purification. Libraries were sequenced on an Illumina HiSeq2000 using paired-end 100 bp reads. The source study handled its data this way. SOAPnuke was used to process the reads, removing any read that contained adapters or uncalled bases, had a mean Phred below 15, or lacked an exact match to the constant primer or identifier. COPE v1.2.5 was used to merge the high-quality paired reads. Unique nucleotide sequences were defined as clonotypes and aligned to IMGT TRB V, D and J references using MiTCR v1.1. Analysis was restricted to V-J combinations with a frequency above 0.0001, which covered 99.2% of repertoires. A TCR clonal expansion and chaos score per V-J combination was defined as the ratio of F50 clonal expansion to chaos observed in the TCRdist matrix. Features were reduced by Welch's t-statistics and random forest to around 14 V-J combinations, which fed a naive Bayes classifier. The similarity between thyroid and blood repertoires was quantified using the Morisita-Horn index. The raw public reads went through TCRdb reprocessing: fastp at Q25, MiXCR clone calling, in-frame beta chains kept. Merged by CDR3 protein, the rows form single entries marked with the most common genes and DNA. The V and J calls, along with clone size, are taken from TCRdb and not from the paper's own processing. The sample profile shows more than 1,000,000 distinct CDR3 sequences; around a third of them were found once. The leading ten clones occupy 11% of the sample.

Points the paper makes about the study in general: In validation, the model predicted ophthalmopathy progression with about 71% sensitivity and 72% to 80% specificity; 12 predicted patients were CT-confirmed with GO in a median of approximately 6.5 months. No statistical method was used to set the sample size in advance, and the investigators knew which group each participant was assigned to. The 13-signature model separated ophthalmopathy from stable hyperthyroidism with around 90% sensitivity and 81.08% specificity in cross-validation, and 80%/75% in the test set. Most expanded thyroid clonotypes with frequency above 0.001 were also detected in blood, suggesting blood repertoires may reflect the thyroid immune response.

The receptor's source is an adult man with Graves' hyperthyroidism. Input material: peripheral blood or thyroid tissue (not recorded which).

The DNA sequence follows: TGTGCCAGCAGCGTAGCTTCGAACACTGAAGCTTTCTTT. It translates as CASSVASNTEAFF. The chain couples TRBV9 to TRBJ1-1, with no reliable assignment of the D segment. From cysteine to phenylalanine, the CDR3 is 13 amino acids long. The DNA shown is the 39-base CDR3, in frame from base 1. The V end loses 0 bases and the J end loses 1 base, and a stretch of 4 bases separates them. As encoded in the germline V gene, CDR1 is SGDLS while CDR2 is YYNGEE. Here the CDR3 is joined to the reference TRBV9 and TRBJ1-1 genes, and the full variable domain is: DSGVTQTPKHLITATGQRVTLRCSPRSGDLSVYWYQQSLDQGLQFLIQYYNGEERAKGNILERFSAQQFPDLHSELNLSSLELGDSALYFCASSVASNTEAFFGQGTRLTVV.